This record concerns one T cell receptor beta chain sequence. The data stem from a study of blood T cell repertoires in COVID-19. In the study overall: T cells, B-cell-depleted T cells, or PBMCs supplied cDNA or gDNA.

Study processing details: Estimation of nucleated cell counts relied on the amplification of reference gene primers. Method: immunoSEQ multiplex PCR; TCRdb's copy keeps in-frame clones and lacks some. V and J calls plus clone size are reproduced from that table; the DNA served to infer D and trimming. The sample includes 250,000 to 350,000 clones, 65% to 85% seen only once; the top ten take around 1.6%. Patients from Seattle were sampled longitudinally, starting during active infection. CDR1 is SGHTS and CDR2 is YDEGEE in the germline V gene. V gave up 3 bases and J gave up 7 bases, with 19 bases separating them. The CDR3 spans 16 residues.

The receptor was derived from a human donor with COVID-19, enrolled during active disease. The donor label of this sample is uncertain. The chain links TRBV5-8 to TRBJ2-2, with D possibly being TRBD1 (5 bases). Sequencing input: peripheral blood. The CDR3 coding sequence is TGTGCCAGCAGCTGGGGCGAGACATTCGGTAACGGGGAGCTGTTTTTT. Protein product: CASSWGETFGNGELFF.